This is a list of T cell receptor beta chains from one sample in a study of T cell responses to AZD1222 COVID-19 vaccine. Only in-frame clones appear in the TCRdb table, and some are missing; sequencing was by immunoSEQ multiplex PCR. The profile shows 140,000 or so clones, roughly 90% of them singletons. Sequenced material: peripheral blood, taken 28 days after the second AZD1222 dose. The receptor set was obtained from an adult who received the AZD1222 COVID-19 vaccine. Each CDR3 is given with its conserved first and last residue. A D gene is named only where the DNA matches it firmly. Size is omitted from some rows. Given values are once, few, many or a class for expanded clones.

J gene,D gene,clone size,CDR3 length,V gene,CDR3 protein,CDR3 DNA
TRBJ2-5,TRBD2,-,17,TRBV15,CATKSMTSGGAGETQYF,TGTGCCACCAAGTCCATGACTAGCGGGGGGGCTGGGGAGACCCAGTACTTC
TRBJ1-1,-,-,13,TRBV7-3,CASRQGGTTEAFF,TGTGCCAGCAGACAGGGAGGGACAACTGAAGCTTTCTTT
TRBJ1-2,-,-,11,TRBV6-2/TRBV6-3,CASSSDLGYTF,TGTGCCAGCAGTTCCGATTTGGGCTACACCTTC
TRBJ2-5,TRBD2,-,14,TRBV3-1/TRBV3-2,CASSLVAGRRTQYF,TGTGCCAGCAGCCTAGTAGCGGGGCGGAGGACCCAGTACTTC
TRBJ1-4,TRBD1,-,13,TRBV5-1,CASSGRGNEKLFF,TGCGCCAGCAGCGGCAGGGGGAATGAAAAACTGTTTTTT
TRBJ1-1,-,-,15,TRBV19,CASRNRVKGGTEAFF,TGTGCCAGTCGAAATCGGGTTAAGGGGGGCACTGAAGCTTTCTTT
TRBJ1-5,TRBD1,-,15,TRBV7-2,CASSFGDREAWPQHF,TGTGCCAGCAGCTTCGGGGACAGGGAGGCCTGGCCCCAGCATTTT
TRBJ1-5,-,-,17,TRBV21-1,CASSKESGTDGNQPQHF,TGTGCCAGCAGCAAAGAGTCGGGGACGGATGGCAATCAGCCCCAGCATTTT
TRBJ1-5,TRBD1,-,15,TRBV7-2,CASSWTGDSNQPQHF,TGTGCCAGCAGCTGGACAGGGGATAGCAATCAGCCCCAGCATTTT
TRBJ2-1,-,-,12,TRBV28,CASSLISDEQFF,TGTGCCAGCAGTTTAATAAGTGATGAGCAGTTCTTC
TRBJ2-2,-,-,15,TRBV7-9,CASSLRGGPPGELFF,TGTGCCAGCAGCTTGAGGGGGGGCCCGCCCGGGGAGCTGTTTTTT
TRBJ2-6,-,-,16,TRBV4-3,CASSQRVTSGANVLTF,TGCGCCAGCAGCCAGAGAGTTACATCTGGGGCCAACGTCCTGACTTTC
TRBJ2-5,TRBD2,-,18,TRBV7-8,CASSLDLAGVSIGETQYF,TGTGCCAGCAGCTTAGACCTAGCGGGAGTGTCTATCGGAGAGACCCAGTACTTC
TRBJ1-2,-,-,13,TRBV27,CASRPGGGYGYTF,TGTGCCAGCAGGCCGGGGGGCGGCTATGGCTACACCTTC
TRBJ1-5,-,-,18,TRBV23-1,CASSQNHRQDHSNQPQHF,TGCGCCAGCAGTCAGAACCACCGACAGGACCATAGCAATCAGCCCCAGCATTTT
TRBJ2-7,TRBD1,-,14,TRBV27,CASSLKDRGYEQYF,TGTGCCAGCAGTTTAAAGGACAGGGGCTACGAGCAGTACTTC
TRBJ2-7,-,-,14,TRBV4-3,CASSQGFEVTEQYF,TGCGCCAGCAGCCAAGGATTCGAGGTAACCGAGCAGTACTTC
TRBJ2-1,-,-,14,TRBV29-1,CSVGDTRRYNEQFF,TGCAGCGTTGGGGACACCCGTCGATACAATGAGCAGTTCTTC
TRBJ1-1,-,-,12,TRBV12-3/TRBV12-4,CASSFRDTEAFF,TGTGCCAGCAGTTTCCGGGACACTGAAGCTTTCTTT
TRBJ2-3,-,-,14,TRBV4-2,CASSQGSDADTQYF,TGTGCCAGCAGCCAAGGATCCGACGCAGATACGCAGTATTTT
TRBJ2-7,-,-,12,TRBV28,CASRGLGYEQYF,TGTGCCAGCCGAGGACTTGGCTACGAGCAGTACTTC
TRBJ1-1,TRBD1,-,14,TRBV9,CASSGTGDVTEAFF,TGTGCCAGCAGCGGGACAGGGGACGTCACTGAAGCTTTCTTT
TRBJ2-5,TRBD1,-,14,TRBV25-1,CASRPDRVGETQYF,TGTGCCAGCAGACCCGACAGGGTGGGAGAGACCCAGTACTTC
TRBJ2-2,TRBD2,-,16,TRBV27,CASRTISAGDTGELFF,TGTGCCAGCAGGACTATCTCAGCGGGGGACACCGGGGAGCTGTTTTTT
TRBJ2-1,-,once,12,TRBV7-9,CASSLVSSEQFF,TGTGCCAGCAGCTTAGTGAGTAGTGAGCAGTTCTTC
TRBJ1-2,TRBD1,-,16,TRBV6-6,CASSYSKGQDRDGYTF,TGTGCCAGCAGTTACTCGAAGGGACAGGATCGAGATGGCTACACCTTC
TRBJ2-2,-,-,13,TRBV6-5,CASFQGSTGELFF,TGTGCCAGCTTTCAAGGGAGCACCGGGGAGCTGTTTTTT
TRBJ2-6,-,-,14,TRBV28,CASSIRKGANVLTF,TGTGCCAGCAGTATTAGAAAAGGGGCCAACGTCCTGACTTTC
TRBJ1-4,TRBD1,-,15,TRBV6-5,CASSYLPNRGEKLFF,TGTGCCAGCAGTTATCTCCCCAACAGGGGAGAAAAACTGTTTTTT
TRBJ2-3,-,-,16,TRBV7-9,CASRAYRGLSTDTQYF,TGTGCCAGCAGGGCTTACAGGGGACTTAGCACAGATACGCAGTATTTT
TRBJ2-5,-,-,15,TRBV24-1,CATSDPRGLGETQYF,TGTGCCACCAGTGACCCCCGAGGGCTGGGAGAGACCCAGTACTTC
TRBJ2-1,-,-,17,TRBV7-2,CASSQGRQIALYNEQFF,TGTGCCAGCAGCCAAGGACGACAGATCGCACTATATAATGAGCAGTTCTTC
TRBJ2-4,-,-,13,TRBV11-2,CASSLAGGNIQYF,TGTGCCAGCAGCTTAGCTGGAGGAAACATTCAGTACTTC
TRBJ2-2,-,-,14,TRBV28,CASSRSDNTGELFF,TGTGCCAGCAGTCGGTCGGATAACACCGGGGAGCTGTTTTTT
TRBJ2-2,TRBD1,-,15,TRBV5-6,CASSSLRGRTGELFF,TGTGCCAGCAGCTCCCTCAGGGGGCGCACCGGGGAGCTGTTTTTT
TRBJ2-3,-,-,20,TRBV9,CASSPQGDPPGGPSTDTQYF,TGTGCCAGCAGCCCGCAAGGAGATCCCCCTGGGGGCCCATCCACAGATACGCAGTATTTT
TRBJ2-7,TRBD2,-,14,TRBV7-9,CASTPTGLDYEQYF,TGTGCCAGCACCCCCACCGGACTAGATTACGAGCAGTACTTC
TRBJ2-3,TRBD2,-,15,TRBV11-2,CASSLKRESTDTQYF,TGTGCCAGCAGCTTAAAGCGGGAGAGCACAGATACGCAGTATTTT
TRBJ2-1,-,-,12,TRBV2,CASSEGGDSKFF,TGTGCCAGCAGTGAAGGGGGGGACTCGAAGTTCTTC
TRBJ2-5,-,-,15,TRBV4-3,CASSQDLRGEETQYF,TGCGCCAGCAGCCAAGATCTAAGGGGTGAGGAGACCCAGTACTTC
TRBJ2-1,-,-,14,TRBV7-2,CASSFAGIYNEQFF,TGTGCCAGCAGCTTCGCGGGAATTTACAATGAGCAGTTCTTC
TRBJ2-7,-,-,10,TRBV19,CASSQYEQYF,TGTGCCAGTAGTCAATACGAGCAGTACTTC
TRBJ1-1,-,-,14,TRBV18,CASSPRSGETEAFF,TGTGCCAGCTCACCACGATCGGGGGAAACTGAAGCTTTCTTT
TRBJ1-5,-,-,12,TRBV7-9,CASSLGNQPQHF,TGTGCCAGCAGCCTTGGCAATCAGCCCCAGCATTTT
TRBJ1-5,-,-,17,TRBV4-2,CASSQDPGTRLDQPQHF,TGTGCCAGCAGCCAAGACCCGGGAACCCGCCTCGATCAGCCCCAGCATTTT
TRBJ1-1,-,-,13,TRBV14,CASSLQGNTEAFF,TGTGCCAGCAGCCTACAGGGGAACACTGAAGCTTTCTTT
TRBJ1-1,-,once,14,TRBV28,CASSYLSGRREAFF,TGTGCCAGCAGTTATTTATCAGGGAGGCGTGAAGCTTTCTTT
TRBJ2-2,-,-,15,TRBV27,CASSFRAINTGELFF,TGTGCCAGCAGTTTCAGGGCCATAAACACCGGGGAGCTGTTTTTT
TRBJ2-2,-,-,15,TRBV6-5,CASSYGGYWAGELFF,TGTGCCAGCAGTTACGGGGGTTATTGGGCCGGGGAGCTGTTTTTT
TRBJ2-5,-,-,14,TRBV13,CASSLEPLGGTQYF,TGTGCCAGCAGCTTAGAACCCTTAGGGGGGACCCAGTACTTC
TRBJ2-7,-,few,13,TRBV7-9,CASSSGQDYEQYF,TGTGCCAGCAGCTCCGGCCAGGACTACGAGCAGTACTTC